The clone carrying this T cell receptor beta chain was detected once. Its antigen remains unknown. At one end, the junction sequence differs from germline, possibly due to a read error. Using unique molecular identifiers, the investigators prepared the TCRbeta library. MiXCR was run by TCRdb on the PCR reads, yielding one entry per CDR3 protein. The data show fewer than 550,000 distinct CDR3 sequences, about 10% seen once. These data originate in a study of T-cell reconstitution after alpha-beta-depleted transplantation in children. Whole-study results and caveats: At one year after transplant, newly produced T cells mostly accounted for T-cell counts and diversity.

CDR1 is SGHDN and CDR2 is FVKESK in the germline V gene. This CDR3 has 12 amino acids. The material sequenced was PBMCs, mostly from graft donor cells, taken 180 days after TCRalphabeta/CD19-depleted stem cell transplant. The chain couples TRBV14 to TRBJ2-1, with D possibly TRBD1 on 5 matching bases. This receptor was taken from a female patient aged 2 to 10 who had a stem cell transplant for aplastic anemia, so the T cells may come from the graft donor. CDR3 nucleotide sequence: TGTGCCAGCAGCCTCCAAAACAGGCCTCTATTATTC. This sequence encodes CASSLQNRPLLF.